The rows below give T cell receptor beta chains drawn from one sample of a study of T cell responses to AZD1222 COVID-19 vaccine. Method: immunoSEQ multiplex PCR; TCRdb's copy keeps in-frame clones and lacks some. Of some 150,000 clones in the sample, more than 70% are singletons; the top ten hold 5% to 5.5%. The sequences come from peripheral blood, collected 28 days after the second AZD1222 dose. These receptors were taken from an adult who received the AZD1222 COVID-19 vaccine. Both conserved end residues are part of each CDR3. D genes are given only for firm matches. Some rows mark clone size as missing; the rest say once, few, many or name a class of expanded clone.

abundance	len	d_gene	j_gene	v_gene	CDR3aa	CDR3nt
.	18	TRBD2	TRBJ2-3	TRBV7-2	CASSKTSGGSSGTDTQYF	TGTGCCAGCAGCAAGACTAGCGGGGGGTCCTCTGGCACAGATACGCAGTATTTT
.	14	.	TRBJ2-3	TRBV5-1	CASSLGAGSDTQYF	TGCGCCAGCAGCTTGGGGGCAGGTTCAGATACGCAGTATTTT
.	17	.	TRBJ2-3	TRBV12-5	CASGLPTRGVLPDTQYF	TGTGCTAGTGGTTTGCCTACTAGAGGGGTGCTTCCAGATACGCAGTATTTT
once	13	.	TRBJ2-1	TRBV5-1	CASSLGRGNEQFF	TGCGCCAGCAGCTTGGGGAGGGGCAATGAGCAGTTCTTC
.	14	.	TRBJ2-7	TRBV18	CASSPEYSSHEQYF	TGTGCCAGCTCACCAGAGTACTCGTCCCACGAGCAGTACTTC
.	16	.	TRBJ2-2	TRBV11-2	CASSVRDGANTGELFF	TGTGCCAGCAGCGTAAGGGATGGGGCGAACACCGGGGAGCTGTTTTTT
few	15	.	TRBJ1-2	TRBV28	CASRQTPGGIYGYTF	TGTGCCAGCAGACAAACCCCTGGAGGGATCTATGGCTACACCTTC
.	14	TRBD1	TRBJ1-4	TRBV19	CASSPGTGAEKLFF	TGTGCCAGTAGTCCCGGGACAGGGGCTGAAAAACTGTTTTTT
few	16	.	TRBJ2-5	TRBV7-2	CASSSTGFRGGETQYF	TGTGCCAGCAGCTCGACGGGTTTCCGGGGCGGGGAGACCCAGTACTTC
.	12	TRBD1	TRBJ1-5	TRBV27	CATRTGGQPQHF	TGTGCCACCAGGACAGGGGGTCAGCCCCAGCATTTT
.	13	.	TRBJ2-3	TRBV10-3	CAISESGADTQYF	TGTGCCATCAGTGAGTCTGGAGCAGATACGCAGTATTTT
.	18	.	TRBJ2-7	TRBV19	CASSIDLRDISRNYEQYF	TGTGCCAGTAGTATAGATCTAAGGGACATTTCGAGGAACTACGAGCAGTACTTC
.	10	.	TRBJ1-1	TRBV6-6	CASSYKKAFF	TGTGCCAGCAGTTATAAAAAAGCTTTCTTT
.	14	.	TRBJ1-6	TRBV2	CASRPGTSDSPLHF	TGTGCCAGCAGGCCGGGAACCTCAGATTCACCCCTCCACTTT
once	14	.	TRBJ1-4	TRBV5-1	CASSPTREGEKLFF	TGCGCCAGCAGTCCGACTCGGGAGGGCGAAAAACTGTTTTTT
.	13	.	TRBJ2-7	TRBV11-2	CASSLGHPNEQYF	TGTGCCAGCAGCTTAGGCCATCCGAACGAGCAGTACTTC
once	15	.	TRBJ1-5	TRBV2	CASSPPQGSNQPQHF	TGTGCCAGCAGTCCACCTCAGGGAAGCAATCAGCCCCAGCATTTT
.	16	.	TRBJ2-1	TRBV5-1	CASSSTGPAGYNEQFF	TGCGCCAGCAGCTCAACAGGGCCAGCAGGGTACAATGAGCAGTTCTTC
.	15	.	TRBJ2-7	TRBV5-1	CASSLGQPSLYEQYF	TGCGCCAGCAGCCTAGGACAGCCAAGCCTCTACGAGCAGTACTTC
.	15	.	TRBJ2-5	TRBV4-1	CASSPPQGGQETQYF	TGCGCCAGCAGCCCGCCTCAGGGGGGTCAAGAGACCCAGTACTTC
.	14	.	TRBJ2-7	TRBV7-8	CASSLVRGAYEQYF	TGTGCCAGCAGCTTAGTTAGGGGGGCCTACGAGCAGTACTTC
.	12	TRBD2	TRBJ2-7	TRBV6-6	CASSTGGAEQYF	TGTGCCAGCAGTACGGGGGGGGCCGAGCAGTACTTC
.	14	.	TRBJ1-2	TRBV2	CASSGVNRAYGYTF	TGTGCCAGCAGTGGGGTTAACAGGGCATATGGCTACACCTTC
.	16	.	TRBJ1-3	TRBV7-8	CASSRTQRGSGNTIYF	TGTGCCAGCAGCCGAACTCAGAGGGGGTCGGGAAACACCATATATTTT
.	15	.	TRBJ1-3	TRBV11-2	CASSLDRVSGNTIYF	TGTGCCAGCAGCTTAGATCGGGTATCTGGAAACACCATATATTTT
few	15	.	TRBJ2-3	TRBV19	CASSIGMGWTDTQYF	TGTGCCAGTAGTATTGGAATGGGGTGGACGGATACGCAGTATTTT
.	15	TRBD1	TRBJ1-5	TRBV4-1	CASSPGGWGNQPQHF	TGCGCCAGCAGCCCAGGGGGTTGGGGCAATCAGCCCCAGCATTTT
.	14	.	TRBJ2-1	TRBV5-4	CASSLVSSYNEQFF	TGTGCCAGCAGCTTGGTGAGCTCTTACAATGAGCAGTTCTTC